The 12 T cell receptor beta chains below come from one sample, sequenced in a study of shared clonotypes between healthy human individuals. Using immunoSEQ multiplex PCR, the repertoire was profiled, and TCRdb retains in-frame clones only, with some absent. The sample consists of about 640,000 clones, less than 80% of them appearing once. The sequenced sample was memory CD4+ T cells sorted from blood. Subset denoted: CD45RA-negative fraction. The receptors shown here come from a woman in her 30s in good health.

The rearrangement links TRBV7-9 to TRBJ2-1; D may be TRBD2 (5 bases). There are 15 residues in the CDR3. CDR1 is SEHNR, CDR2 FQNEAQ, per germline (reference sequence). Trimming removed 4 bases from V and 2 bases from J, with 12 bases in between. CDR3 loop: CASSSLLVTYNEQFF. In DNA form, the CDR3 reads TGTGCCAGCAGCTCCTTACTAGTTACCTACAATGAGCAGTTCTTC.

This clone showed up just a few times. J is TRBJ2-7 and V is TRBV7-2, with 11 bases identical to TRBD1. Trimming at V came to 4 bases and at J to 3 bases, leaving 8 bases not matched to a gene. CDR3 size: 16 residues. Germline CDR1 is SGHTA and CDR2 is FQGNSA. As DNA, the CDR3 is TGTGCCAGCAGCTCACCTCCGGGACAGGGGGACTACGAGCAGTACTTC. Protein product: CASSSPPGQGDYEQYF.

The V and J genes are TRBV28 and TRBJ2-7; D gene uncertain. Germline CDR1 MDHEN, CDR2 SYDVKM. This CDR3 is built from 8 residues. With 8 bases removed from V and 9 bases from J, the gap between germline ends came to 5 bases. The CDR3 bases are TGTGCCAGCGGACGGCAGTACTTC. Protein sequence: CASGRQYF.

The rearrangement uses TRBV29-1 and TRBJ2-5; the D is unclear. Looked up from germline, CDR1 is SQVTM and CDR2 is ANQGSEA. Trimming shortened V by 2 bases and J by 3 bases, and 13 bases separated the two germline ends. The CDR3 spans 14 residues. The CDR3 is CSVELLGRKETQYF. The CDR3 bases are TGCAGCGTTGAATTGTTAGGTCGCAAAGAGACCCAGTACTTC.

The J gene is TRBJ2-1, the V gene TRBV6-1, with D possibly matching TRBD2 (6 bases). Germline CDR1 is MNHNS and CDR2 is SASEGT. CDR3 length: 14 residues. The V and J ends lost 6 bases and 9 bases respectively, with 18 bases between them. In DNA, the CDR3 is TGTGCCAGCAGAGGACTACTAGATGTCGCTGAGCAGTTCTTC. It specifies CASRGLLDVAEQFF.

The chain combines TRBV5-1 with TRBJ2-7; no firm D call. This CDR3 is 14 amino acids long. Germline V gene data show CDR1 as SGHRS and CDR2 as YFSETQ. Trimming removed 4 bases from V and 1 base from J, with 12 bases in between. In DNA, the CDR3 is TGCGCCAGCAGCCGGACCGAGTTGTCCTACGAGCAGTACTTC. Translation: CASSRTELSYEQYF.

The rearrangement joins TRBV7-9 to TRBJ1-2; D might be TRBD1 (5 bases). V was clipped by 1 base and J by 8 bases, with 11 bases between them. The CDR3 consists of 13 residues. The germline V gene encodes CDR1 SEHNR and CDR2 FQNEAQ (reference sequence). Here the CDR3 reads CASSLDGGGGYTF. The CDR3 DNA follows: TGTGCCAGCAGCTTAGATGGCGGGGGAGGCTACACCTTC.

The genes are TRBV7-2 and TRBJ2-7; D might be TRBD1 (7 bases). Germline V CDR1 and CDR2: SGHTA, FQGNSA. The germline V and J ends were trimmed by 1 base and 6 bases, with 13 bases remaining between them. The CDR3 runs to 14 residues. For the CDR3, the DNA is TGTGCCAGCAGCTTAGGTCAGGGGGAGGCCGAGCAGTACTTC. Translation: CASSLGQGEAEQYF.

The rearrangement joins TRBV28 to TRBJ2-7; the match to TRBD2 covers 11 bases. With 4 bases clipped from V and 4 bases from J, the junction kept 12 bases outside the gene matches. CDR1 is MDHEN, CDR2 SYDVKM, per germline. The CDR3 runs to 17 residues. The chain's CDR3 is CASSSKTRGTSGYEQYF. The CDR3 bases are TGTGCCAGCAGTTCTAAAACCCGCGGGACTAGCGGATACGAGCAGTACTTC.

For this clone: At one end the junction does not follow the germline gene, possibly because of a read error. The chain carries TRBV9 and TRBJ2-7; the match to TRBD2 covers 7 bases. The germline gives CDR1 SGDLS, CDR2 YYNGEE. This CDR3 region has 15 residues. CDR3 protein: CASSVADIFRGELHF. The CDR3 region has the DNA TGTGCCAGCAGCGTAGCTGATATTTTTCGGGGGGAGTTACACTTC.

V gene TRBV7-7 combines with J gene TRBJ2-3; possible D gene TRBD1, 6 bases. The V gene's germline CDR1 is SSHAT and CDR2 FNYEAQ (reference sequence). Trimming left V 5 bases short and J 2 bases short, with 14 bases between. The CDR3 length is 15 residues. This CDR3 is CASSKTTGHTDTQYF. CDR3 DNA: TGTGCCAGCAGCAAAACGACAGGTCACACAGATACGCAGTATTTT. The full variable domain, rest sourced from reference TRBV7-7 and TRBJ2-3, is GAGVSQSPRYKVTKRGQDVTLRCDPISSHATLYWYQQALGQGPEFLTYFNYEAQPDKSGLPSDRFSAERPEGSISTLTIQRTEQRDSAMYRCASSKTTGHTDTQYFGPGTRLTVL.

This chain links TRBV5-1 with TRBJ1-5; 9 bases fit TRBD1. This CDR3 is 15 amino acids long. V gave up 7 bases and J gave up 2 bases; unmatched junction bases: 7. Germline loops: CDR1 SGHRS, CDR2 YFSETQ. The CDR3 here is CASATTGGGNQPQHF. The CDR3 DNA reads as TGCGCCAGCGCCACTACAGGGGGCGGCAATCAGCCCCAGCATTTT.